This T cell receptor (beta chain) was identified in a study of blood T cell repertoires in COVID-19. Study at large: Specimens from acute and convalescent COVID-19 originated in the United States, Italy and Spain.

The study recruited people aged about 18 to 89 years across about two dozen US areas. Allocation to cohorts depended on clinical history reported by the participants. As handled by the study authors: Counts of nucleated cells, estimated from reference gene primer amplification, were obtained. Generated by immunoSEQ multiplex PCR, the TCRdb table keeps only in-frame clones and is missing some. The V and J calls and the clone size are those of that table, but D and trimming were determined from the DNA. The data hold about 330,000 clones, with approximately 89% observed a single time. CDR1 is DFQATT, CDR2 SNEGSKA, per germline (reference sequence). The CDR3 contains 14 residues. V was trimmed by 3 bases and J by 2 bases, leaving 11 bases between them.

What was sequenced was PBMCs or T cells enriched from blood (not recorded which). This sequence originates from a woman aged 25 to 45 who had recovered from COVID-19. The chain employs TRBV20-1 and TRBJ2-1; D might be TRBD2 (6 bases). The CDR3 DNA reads TGCAGTGCTAGTTCCAGGGAGGCCTACAATGAGCAGTTCTTC. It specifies CSASSREAYNEQFF.